A single sample gave rise to the 11 T cell receptor beta chains below, sequenced in a study of T cell clones after liver transplantation. Repertoires were generated with immunoSEQ multiplex PCR, while TCRdb's copy carries only in-frame clones and drops some. This sample yields around 75,000 clones, of which 84% are seen a single time; approximately 2.1% belongs to the top ten. Sequencing used CD4+ T cells from blood, obtained 48 months after liver transplant. All receptors derive from a human patient who received a liver transplant. Some T cells may be the graft donor's.

J is TRBJ2-1 and V is TRBV6-5; 9 nucleotides match TRBD2. Trimming took 5 bases from V and 8 from J; bases not matched to a gene: 10. From germline, CDR1 is MNHEY and CDR2 SVGAGI. CDR3 length: 15 residues. The CDR3: CASSRKREVGHEQFF. Here the CDR3 DNA reads TGTGCCAGCAGTCGTAAGCGGGAGGTTGGCCATGAGCAGTTCTTC.

The rearrangement links TRBV6-1 to TRBJ1-1; unclear D gene. The CDR3 is 12 amino acids. Deletions cut 3 bases from V and 7 bases from J, with 9 bases between. Germline V gene sequence: CDR1 MNHNS, CDR2 SASEGT. Here the CDR3 reads CASSERAGEAFF. DNA for the CDR3: TGTGCCAGCAGTGAGCGGGCGGGTGAAGCTTTCTTT.

This chain uses TRBV19 with TRBJ2-3; no reliable D call. CDR3 length: 14 residues. CDR1 LNHDA and CDR2 SQIVND come from the germline V gene (reference sequence). V lost 6 bases and J 4 bases, leaving 14 bases between the germline ends. The CDR3 reads CASRVSYRADTQYF. The DNA of the CDR3 is TGTGCCAGTAGGGTTAGCTACCGGGCAGATACGCAGTATTTT.

CDR3: CASNPGQGYSYNEQFF. CDR3 nucleotides: TGTGCCAGCAATCCGGGACAGGGCTATTCCTACAATGAGCAGTTCTTC. The genes are TRBV28 and TRBJ2-1, with 9 bases matching TRBD1. V lost 7 bases, J lost 1 base, and 8 bases stayed unmatched. Germline assignment: CDR1 MDHEN and CDR2 SYDVKM. The CDR3 covers 16 residues.

This clone came up once. The CDR3 DNA reads as TGTGCCAGCAGCTTAGGGGGCTTATTCGGCGAGCAGTACTTC. Its translation is CASSLGGLFGEQYF. This rearrangement joins TRBV7-2 to TRBJ2-7; a weak D match, TRBD1 (5 bases). V was shortened by 1 base and J by 6 bases, with 13 bases between the two germline ends. The CDR3 has 14 amino acids. Germline loops: CDR1 SGHTA, CDR2 FQGNSA.

The rearrangement uses TRBV7-2 and TRBJ2-7, with D unclear. V was pared by 2 bases and J by 4 bases, with 12 bases between. The V gene's germline CDR1 is SGHTA and CDR2 FQGNSA. The CDR3 spans 14 residues. The CDR3 DNA reads as TGTGCCAGCAGCTTAATCCCGGGTACGTACGAGCAGTACTTC. Translated: CASSLIPGTYEQYF.

The chain has TRBV21-1 and TRBJ1-5; TRBD1 is taken as the D call from the table, unchecked against the DNA. TRBV21-1 is a known pseudogene. The CDR3 extends over 15 amino acids. In DNA form, the CDR3 reads TGTGCCAGCACCTACCAGACAGGACCCAATCAGCCCCAGCATTTT. Residues: CASTYQTGPNQPQHF.

The chain combines TRBV11-2 with TRBJ1-4; D perhaps matches TRBD1 (5 bases). The ends were cut back, 0 bases at V and 8 bases at J, with 10 bases in the middle. The CDR3 runs to 14 residues. The V gene's germline CDR1 is SGHAT and CDR2 FQNNGV. CDR3 sequence: CASSLDDWGEKLFF. CDR3 nucleotide sequence: TGTGCCAGCAGCTTAGATGACTGGGGGGAAAAACTGTTTTTT.

This clone has just a few counts. The rearrangement joins TRBV5-4 to TRBJ2-1, with 9 bases that match TRBD2. This CDR3 region has 16 residues. The trim removed 4 bases at V and 7 bases at J, leaving 12 bases unmatched. CDR1 SGHNT and CDR2 YYREEE come from the germline V gene (reference sequence). CDR3 nucleotide sequence: TGTGCCAGCAGCCCCAGGGGTAGCGGGAGACCAAATGAGCAGTTCTTC. This translates into CASSPRGSGRPNEQFF.

The chain has TRBV4-2 and TRBJ2-2, with 9 bases matching TRBD2. The germline gives CDR1 LGHNA, CDR2 YNFKEQ. J lost 4 bases, V lost 0 bases, and 6 bases had no gene match. The CDR3 loop spans 17 amino acids. Here the CDR3 DNA reads TGTGCCAGCAGCCAAGATCGGCGGGGGGGGCCCACCGGGGAGCTGTTTTTT. The encoded protein is CASSQDRRGGPTGELFF.

This chain links TRBV6-5 with TRBJ2-7; possible D gene TRBD2, 5 bases. The germline V gene has CDR1 MNHEY and CDR2 SVGAGI. The ends were cut back, 5 bases at V and 2 bases at J, with 13 bases in the middle. This CDR3 has 14 residues. The CDR3 region is CASSPAGDPYEQYF. CDR3 coding DNA: TGTGCCAGCAGTCCCGCGGGCGACCCCTACGAGCAGTACTTC.